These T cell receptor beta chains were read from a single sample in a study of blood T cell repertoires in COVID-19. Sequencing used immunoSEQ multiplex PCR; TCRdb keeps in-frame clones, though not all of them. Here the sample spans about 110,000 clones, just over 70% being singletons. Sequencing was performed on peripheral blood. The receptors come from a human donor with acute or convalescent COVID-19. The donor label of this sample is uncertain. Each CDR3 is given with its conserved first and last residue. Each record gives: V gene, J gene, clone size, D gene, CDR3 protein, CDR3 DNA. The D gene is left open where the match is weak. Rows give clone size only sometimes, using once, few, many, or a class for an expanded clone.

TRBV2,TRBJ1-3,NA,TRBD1,CASSAGTAGNTIYF,TGTGCCAGCAGTGCCGGGACAGCTGGAAACACCATATATTTT
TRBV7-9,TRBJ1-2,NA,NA,CASSLSGHNYGYTF,TGTGCCAGCAGCTTATCGGGACATAACTATGGCTACACCTTC
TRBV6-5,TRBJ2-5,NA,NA,CASSLHTTVYQETQYF,TGTGCCAGCAGTTTACACACGACAGTGTACCAAGAGACCCAGTACTTC
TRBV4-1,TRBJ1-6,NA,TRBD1,CASSQGYAPLTGKGSLLHF,TGCGCCAGCAGCCAAGGATATGCCCCTTTGACAGGGAAAGGGTCCCTCCTCCACTTT
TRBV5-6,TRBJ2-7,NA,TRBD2,CASSGGLAGGFLSYEQYF,TGTGCCAGCAGCGGAGGACTAGCGGGGGGGTTCCTCTCCTACGAGCAGTACTTC
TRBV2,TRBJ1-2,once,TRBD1,CASSEDRGDGYTF,TGTGCCAGCAGTGAGGACAGGGGTGATGGCTACACCTTC
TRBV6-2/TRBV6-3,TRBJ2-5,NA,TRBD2,CASSYLAGARETQYF,TGTGCCAGCAGTTATCTAGCGGGGGCCAGGGAGACCCAGTACTTC
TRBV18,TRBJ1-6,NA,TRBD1,CASSTPNADRGSYNSPLHF,TGTGCCAGCTCCACACCCAACGCGGACAGGGGGTCCTATAATTCACCCCTCCACTTT
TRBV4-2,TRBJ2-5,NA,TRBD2,CASSQVSSGTQETQYF,TGTGCCAGCAGCCAAGTGTCTAGCGGGACACAAGAGACCCAGTACTTC
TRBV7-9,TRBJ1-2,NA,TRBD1,CASSFQGASNYGYTF,TGTGCCAGCAGCTTTCAGGGGGCCTCAAACTATGGCTACACCTTC
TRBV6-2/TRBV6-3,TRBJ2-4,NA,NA,CASSYGPQGSFKNIQYF,TGTGCCAGCAGTTATGGACCACAGGGATCCTTCAAAAACATTCAGTACTTC
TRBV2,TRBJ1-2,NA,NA,CASTQGPSGGYTF,TGTGCCAGCACTCAAGGGCCCTCGGGGGGCTACACCTTC
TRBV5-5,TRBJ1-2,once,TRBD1,CASSLWTGGDGYTF,TGTGCCAGCAGCCTATGGACAGGGGGCGATGGCTACACCTTC
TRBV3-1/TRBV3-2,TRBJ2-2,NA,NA,CASSQGGANTGELFF,TGTGCCAGCAGCCAGGGCGGGGCTAACACCGGGGAGCTGTTTTTT
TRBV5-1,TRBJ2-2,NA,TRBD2,CASSSSGVSGELFF,TGCGCCAGCAGCTCTAGCGGGGTATCCGGGGAGCTGTTTTTT
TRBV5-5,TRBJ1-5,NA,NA,CASSLAGGRGSGNQPQHF,TGTGCCAGCAGCTTGGCCGGGGGTCGGGGGTCGGGCAATCAGCCCCAGCATTTT
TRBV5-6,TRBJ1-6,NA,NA,CASSLEVRQANSPLHF,TGTGCCAGCAGCTTGGAGGTCCGACAGGCCAATTCACCCCTCCACTTT
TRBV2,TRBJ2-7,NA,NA,CASSGGGDSYEQYF,TGTGCCAGCAGTGGCGGAGGGGACTCCTACGAGCAGTACTTC
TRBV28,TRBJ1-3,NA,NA,CASSPPTDGNTIYF,TGTGCCAGCAGTCCCCCAACAGACGGAAACACCATATATTTT
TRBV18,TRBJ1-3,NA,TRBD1,CASSQRTGPSSGNTIYF,TGTGCCAGCTCACAAAGGACAGGGCCCAGCTCTGGAAACACCATATATTTT
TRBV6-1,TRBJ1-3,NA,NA,CASSEDPLAGRNTIYF,TGTGCCAGCAGTGAAGACCCCCTGGCAGGGAGAAACACCATATATTTT
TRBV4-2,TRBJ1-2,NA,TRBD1,CASSPTLTGGLYGYTF,TGTGCCAGCAGCCCGACCCTGACAGGGGGCCTATATGGCTACACCTTC
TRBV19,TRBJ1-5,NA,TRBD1,CASGPSTGVSQPQHF,TGTGCCAGTGGACCATCTACAGGGGTAAGTCAGCCCCAGCATTTT
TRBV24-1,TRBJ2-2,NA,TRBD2,CATSDHSGRVTGELFF,TGTGCCACCAGTGATCATAGCGGGAGGGTCACCGGGGAGCTGTTTTTT
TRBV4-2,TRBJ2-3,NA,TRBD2,CASSAHARTRPSGVADTQYF,TGTGCCAGCAGCGCCCACGCCCGCACCCGTCCTAGCGGGGTTGCAGATACGCAGTATTTT
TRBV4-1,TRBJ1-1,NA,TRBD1,CASSQSTATGAAFF,TGCGCCAGCAGCCAGTCCACCGCCACAGGGGCGGCTTTCTTT
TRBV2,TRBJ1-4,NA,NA,CASSEGLNEKLFF,TGTGCCAGCAGTGAAGGACTTAATGAAAAACTGTTTTTT
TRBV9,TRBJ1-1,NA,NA,CASSPGGIGSTEAFF,TGTGCCAGCAGCCCGGGGGGAATTGGGAGCACTGAAGCTTTCTTT
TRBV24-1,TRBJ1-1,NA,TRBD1,CATRTGSSTEAFF,TGTGCCACACGGACAGGGTCATCCACTGAAGCTTTCTTT
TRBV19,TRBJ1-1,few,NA,CASRSQPGLNTEAFF,TGTGCCAGTAGGAGTCAACCAGGGCTCAACACTGAAGCTTTCTTT
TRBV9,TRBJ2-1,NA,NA,CASSVQGGYNEQFF,TGTGCCAGCAGCGTACAGGGGGGATACAATGAGCAGTTCTTC
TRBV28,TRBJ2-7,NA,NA,CASSLMWHEQYF,TGTGCCAGCAGTTTAATGTGGCACGAGCAGTACTTC
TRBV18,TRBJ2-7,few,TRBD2,CASSPLAGDEQYF,TGTGCCAGCTCACCCTTAGCGGGGGACGAGCAGTACTTC
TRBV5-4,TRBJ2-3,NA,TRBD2,CASSLMASGGPADTQYF,TGTGCCAGCAGCTTAATGGCTAGCGGGGGGCCCGCGGATACGCAGTATTTT
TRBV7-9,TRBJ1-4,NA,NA,CASSSAGVEKLFF,TGTGCCAGCAGCTCCGCGGGGGTTGAAAAACTGTTTTTT
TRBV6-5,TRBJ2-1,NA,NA,CASSYSPGYSYNEQFF,TGTGCCAGCAGTTACTCGCCCGGTTACTCCTACAATGAGCAGTTCTTC
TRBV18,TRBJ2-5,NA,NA,CASSPGPVETQYF,TGTGCCAGCTCACCGGGCCCAGTGGAGACCCAGTACTTC
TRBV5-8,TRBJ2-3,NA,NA,CASSLGAGAGTQYF,TGTGCCAGCAGCTTGGGTGCAGGGGCAGGTACGCAGTATTTT